Following are 13 T cell receptor beta chains from one sample sequenced in a study of siplizumab effects on memory and regulatory T cells. The method was immunoSEQ multiplex PCR; TCRdb's version includes in-frame clones alone and lacks a portion of them. Of approximately 92,000 clones in the sample, around 94% are singletons; the top ten hold 1% to 1.5%. Material for sequencing was non-Treg CD4+ T cells sorted from blood. These TCRs come from a human donor in good health.

This rearrangement joins TRBV30 to TRBJ1-2; TRBD1 might be the D (5 bases). CDR3 size: 14 residues. V dropped 3 bases and J dropped 0 bases, with 11 bases sitting between them. Per the germline V gene, CDR1 is GTSNPN and CDR2 is SVGIG (reference sequence). For the CDR3, the DNA is TGTGCCTGGAGCCAGGGTCTCTCTAACTATGGCTACACCTTC. This translates into CAWSQGLSNYGYTF.

The chain combines TRBV18 with TRBJ2-3; D not certain. Trimming removed 0 bases from V and 5 bases from J, with 6 bases in between. There are 13 residues in the CDR3. Germline V gene lookup returns CDR1 KGHSH and CDR2 LQKENI. CDR3 nucleotides: TGTGCCAGCTCACCACCCGGTCGAGATACGCAGTATTTT. This sequence encodes CASSPPGRDTQYF.

V and J are TRBV6-1 and TRBJ1-5; D gene ambiguous. Trimming removed 6 bases from V and 1 base from J, with 7 bases in between. Germline assignment: CDR1 MNHNS and CDR2 SASEGT. This CDR3 has 13 amino acids. CDR3 DNA: TGTGCCAGCAGGGCGGGGAGCAATCAGCCCCAGCATTTT. This encodes CASRAGSNQPQHF.

The chain couples TRBV19 to TRBJ2-6; D ambiguous. Trimming took 8 bases from V and 2 from J, leaving 7 bases between them. This CDR3 is 13 amino acids long. Germline CDR1 is LNHDA and CDR2 is SQIVND (reference sequence). CDR3 nucleotides: TGTGCCAGTTCCCCCACTGGGGCCAACGTCCTGACTTTC. It translates to CASSPTGANVLTF.

The rearrangement uses TRBV5-1 and TRBJ1-4; perhaps TRBD1 as D (5 bases). Germline assignment: CDR1 SGHRS and CDR2 YFSETQ. The CDR3 spans 14 residues. V was trimmed by 4 bases and J by 8 bases, leaving 15 bases between them. CDR3 bases: TGCGCCAGCAGCACCGACAGTACCGAAGAAAAACTGTTTTTT. This translates into CASSTDSTEEKLFF.

The chain joins TRBV6-6 to TRBJ2-6; D is perhaps TRBD1 or TRBD2 (5 bases each). Trimming shortened V by 8 bases and J by 4 bases, and 18 bases separated the two germline ends. Germline V gene data show CDR1 as MNHNY and CDR2 as SVGAGI (reference sequence). The CDR3 contains 16 residues. Written as DNA, the CDR3 is TGTGCCAGCGGGACCGACTCAGGGACCGGGGCCAACGTCCTGACTTTC. It yields the protein CASGTDSGTGANVLTF.

The chain joins TRBV28 to TRBJ2-3; 7 positions agree with TRBD2. V dropped 3 bases and J dropped 4; count of bases not matched to a gene: 4. This CDR3 is 14 amino acids long. The germline V gene encodes CDR1 MDHEN and CDR2 SYDVKM. In DNA, the CDR3 is TGTGCCAGCAGTTTGAACAGCGGGGCAGATACGCAGTATTTT. Protein: CASSLNSGADTQYF.

This sequence joins TRBV11-2 and TRBJ1-3, with 7 bases that match TRBD1. CDR1 SGHAT and CDR2 FQNNGV come from the germline V gene. This CDR3 contains 16 residues. V lost 3 bases, J lost 1 base, and 6 bases stayed unmatched. CDR3 in DNA: TGTGCCAGCAGCTTTACAGGGGTTCCGTCTGGAAACACCATATATTTT. It codes for CASSFTGVPSGNTIYF.

This rearrangement joins TRBV29-1 to TRBJ2-4; the match to TRBD2 covers 7 bases. Germline V gene data show CDR1 as SQVTM and CDR2 as ANQGSEA. V lost 7 bases, J lost 5 bases, and 14 bases stayed unmatched. This CDR3 is built from 15 residues. The CDR3 DNA follows: TGCAGCGGACTTTTGTTTGCGGGAGTCCAAAACATTCAGTACTTC. Translating gives CSGLLFAGVQNIQYF. Full variable domain (rest looked up from reference TRBV29-1 and TRBJ2-4): SAVISQKPSRDICQRGTSLTIQCQVDSQVTMMFWYRQQPGQSLTLIATANQGSEATYESGFVIDKFPISRPNLTFSTLTVSNMSPEDSSIYLCSGLLFAGVQNIQYFGAGTRLSVL.

The chain employs TRBV9 and TRBJ1-4, with no clear D. This CDR3 comprises 14 residues. Between the trimmed V and J ends, which lost 2 bases and 0 bases, there was a span of 5 bases. The germline gives CDR1 SGDLS, CDR2 YYNGEE. The CDR3 bases are TGTGCCAGCAGCGTCGGTACAACTAATGAAAAACTGTTTTTT. Translation gives CASSVGTTNEKLFF. The variable domain in full, completed from reference TRBV9 and TRBJ1-4, reads DSGVTQTPKHLITATGQRVTLRCSPRSGDLSVYWYQQSLDQGLQFLIQYYNGEERAKGNILERFSAQQFPDLHSELNLSSLELGDSALYFCASSVGTTNEKLFFGSGTQLSVL.

J is TRBJ2-1 and V is TRBV29-1; 7 nucleotides align to TRBD2. Germline CDR1 is SQVTM and CDR2 is ANQGSEA. The CDR3 is 15 amino acids. Losses at the gene ends were 6 bases for V and 4 bases for J; bases not matched to a gene: 12. The CDR3 DNA is TGCAGCGTCCGCTTTAGTGGCGGGAGTTACAATGAGCAGTTCTTC. Its protein is CSVRFSGGSYNEQFF.

This chain links TRBV7-2 with TRBJ1-1, with 10 bases aligning to TRBD1. With V trimmed by 5 bases and J by 6 bases, 6 bases remained unmatched. The CDR3 spans 14 residues. Germline values: CDR1 SGHTA, CDR2 FQGNSA. The DNA of the CDR3 is TGTGCCAGCAGCAAAGACAGGGGGCTCTCTGAAGCTTTCTTT. Amino acids: CASSKDRGLSEAFF. The full variable domain, in which reference TRBV7-2 and TRBJ1-1 provide the parts outside the CDR3, is GAGVSQSPSNKVTEKGKDVELRCDPISGHTALYWYRQSLGQGLEFLIYFQGNSAPDKSGLPSDRFSAERTGGSVSTLTIQRTQQEDSAVYLCASSKDRGLSEAFFGQGTRLTVV.

The rearrangement links TRBV10-3 to TRBJ2-1, with D possibly matching TRBD1 (5 bases). From germline, CDR1 is ENHRY and CDR2 SYGVKD. The CDR3 sequence is 16 residues long. V lost 0 bases and J 9 bases, leaving 18 bases between the germline ends. CDR3 region: CAISESGQGINSEQFF. The CDR3 DNA follows: TGTGCCATCAGTGAGTCGGGTCAGGGTATCAATTCTGAGCAGTTCTTC.